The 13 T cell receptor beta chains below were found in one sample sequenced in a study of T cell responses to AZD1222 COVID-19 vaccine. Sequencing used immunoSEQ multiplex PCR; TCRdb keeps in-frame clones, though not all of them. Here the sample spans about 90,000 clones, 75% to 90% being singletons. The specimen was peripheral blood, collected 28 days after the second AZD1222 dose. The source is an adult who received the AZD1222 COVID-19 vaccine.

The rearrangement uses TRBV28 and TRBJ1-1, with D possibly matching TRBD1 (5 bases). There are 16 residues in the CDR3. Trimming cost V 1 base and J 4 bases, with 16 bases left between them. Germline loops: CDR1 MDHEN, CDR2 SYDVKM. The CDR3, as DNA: TGTGCCAGCAGTTTATCTGGGACTAAAAGGGCCACTGAAGCTTTCTTT. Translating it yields CASSLSGTKRATEAFF.

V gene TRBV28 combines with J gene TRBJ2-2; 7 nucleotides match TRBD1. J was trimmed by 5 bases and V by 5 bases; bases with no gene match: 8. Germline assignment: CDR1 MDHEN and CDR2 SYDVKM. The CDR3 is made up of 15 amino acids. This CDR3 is CASSPTTGTTGELFF. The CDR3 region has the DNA TGTGCCAGCAGTCCGACGACAGGGACGACCGGGGAGCTGTTTTTT. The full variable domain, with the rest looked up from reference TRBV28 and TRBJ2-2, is DVKVTQSSRYLVKRTGEKVFLECVQDMDHENMFWYRQDPGLGLRLIYFSYDVKMKEKGDIPEGYSVSREKKERFSLILESASTNQTSMYLCASSPTTGTTGELFFGEGSRLTVL.

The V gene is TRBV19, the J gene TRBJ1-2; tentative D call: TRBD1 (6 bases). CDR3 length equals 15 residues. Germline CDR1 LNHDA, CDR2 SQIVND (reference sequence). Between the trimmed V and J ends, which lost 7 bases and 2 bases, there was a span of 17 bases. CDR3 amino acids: CASKVQGKGNYGYTF. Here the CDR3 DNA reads TGTGCCAGTAAAGTTCAGGGGAAGGGGAACTATGGCTACACCTTC.

This CDR3 reads CASSSPREAGYNEQFF. As DNA, the CDR3 is TGTGCCAGCAGTTCCCCCCGGGAAGCGGGATACAATGAGCAGTTCTTC. J is TRBJ2-1 and V is TRBV28; TRBD2 agrees at 7 bases. CDR1 is MDHEN, CDR2 SYDVKM, per germline. The CDR3 runs to 16 residues. The V segment lost 4 bases and the J segment 4 bases; nucleotides outside the gene matches: 10.

CDR3 in amino acids: CASSPTQGSRSNQPQHF. The DNA of the CDR3 is TGTGCCAGCTCACCTACCCAGGGGAGTCGAAGCAATCAGCCCCAGCATTTT. The chain is built from TRBV18 and TRBJ1-5; a weak D match, TRBD1 (6 bases). In germline, CDR1 is KGHSH, CDR2 LQKENI. The CDR3 loop spans 17 amino acids. Trimming pared 3 bases from V and 1 base from J, leaving 16 bases between.

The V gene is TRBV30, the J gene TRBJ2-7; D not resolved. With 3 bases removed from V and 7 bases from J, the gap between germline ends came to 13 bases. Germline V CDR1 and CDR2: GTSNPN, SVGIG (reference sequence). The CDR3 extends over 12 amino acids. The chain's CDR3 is CAWSLSGLEQYF. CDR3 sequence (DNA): TGTGCCTGGAGCCTAAGTGGCCTGGAGCAGTACTTC.

CDR3 sequence (DNA): TGTGCCAGCTCACTTCCCCGGACAGGGGGTTCACCCCTCCACTTT. This gives the protein CASSLPRTGGSPLHF. The V and J genes are TRBV18 and TRBJ1-6, with TRBD1 identical over 10 bases. After removal of 4 bases from V and 9 bases from J, the junction contained 6 bases not matched to a gene. The CDR3 extends over 15 amino acids. Looked up from germline, CDR1 is KGHSH and CDR2 is LQKENI.

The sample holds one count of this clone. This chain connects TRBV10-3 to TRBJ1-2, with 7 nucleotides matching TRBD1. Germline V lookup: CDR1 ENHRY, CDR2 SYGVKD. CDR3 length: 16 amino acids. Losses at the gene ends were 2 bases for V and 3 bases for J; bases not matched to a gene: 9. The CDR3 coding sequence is TGTGCCATCAGTGAGACCCCAGGGGGGAGAGACTATGGCTACACCTTC. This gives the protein CAISETPGGRDYGYTF.

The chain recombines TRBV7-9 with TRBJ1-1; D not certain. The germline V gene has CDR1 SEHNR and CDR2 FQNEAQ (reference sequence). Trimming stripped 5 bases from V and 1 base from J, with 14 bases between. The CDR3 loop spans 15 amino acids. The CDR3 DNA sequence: TGTGCCAGCAGCCCCCAGAGGTTGTCGAACACTGAAGCTTTCTTT. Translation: CASSPQRLSNTEAFF.

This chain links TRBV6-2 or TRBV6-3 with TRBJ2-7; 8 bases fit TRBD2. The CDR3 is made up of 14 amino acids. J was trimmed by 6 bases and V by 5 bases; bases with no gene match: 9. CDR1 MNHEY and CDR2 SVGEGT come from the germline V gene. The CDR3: CASSLAGPRFEQYF. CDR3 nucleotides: TGTGCCAGCAGTCTAGCGGGCCCGCGCTTCGAGCAGTACTTC.

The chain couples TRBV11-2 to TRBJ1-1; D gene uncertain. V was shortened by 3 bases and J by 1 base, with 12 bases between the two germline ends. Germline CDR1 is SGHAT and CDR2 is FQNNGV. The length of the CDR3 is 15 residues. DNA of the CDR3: TGTGCCAGCAGCTTCTCTGACAACCCGAACACTGAAGCTTTCTTT. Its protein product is CASSFSDNPNTEAFF.

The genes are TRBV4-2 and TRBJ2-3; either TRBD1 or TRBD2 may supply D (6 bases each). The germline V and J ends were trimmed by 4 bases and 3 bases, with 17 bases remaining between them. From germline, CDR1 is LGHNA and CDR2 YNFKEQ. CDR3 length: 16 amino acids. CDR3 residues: CASSRGRDGRTDTQYF. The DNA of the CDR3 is TGTGCCAGCAGCCGGGGGCGGGATGGGAGGACAGATACGCAGTATTTT.

The CDR3 DNA reads as TGTGCCAGCAGCTTAGAATGGGGAACCTACGAGCAGTACTTC. Its translation: CASSLEWGTYEQYF. The chain uses TRBV7-8 and TRBJ2-7, with D unresolved. Per the germline V gene, CDR1 is SGHVS and CDR2 is FQNEAQ. V was shortened by 1 base and J by 2 bases, with 9 bases between the two germline ends. The CDR3 totals 14 residues.